This entry lists 26 T cell receptor beta chains sequenced from one sample in a study of blood T cell repertoires in COVID-19. Some clones are missing from TCRdb's copy, which holds only in-frame ones; the method was immunoSEQ multiplex PCR. In the table there are approximately 360,000 clones, more than 70% of which are singletons. The source material was peripheral blood. All receptors come from a man aged 40-49 years with acute or convalescent COVID-19.

The rearrangement joins TRBV5-1 to TRBJ2-3; D may be TRBD2 (5 bases). V lost 2 bases to trimming and J lost 1 base, with 11 bases between them. CDR3 length equals 15 residues. Looked up from germline, CDR1 is SGHRS and CDR2 is YFSETQ. DNA for the CDR3: TGCGCCAGCAGCTTTCGTGTTAGCGGCACAGATACGCAGTATTTT. As protein: CASSFRVSGTDTQYF.

This chain's CDR3 is CASSISGGLAVLGENQPQHF. The CDR3 DNA reads TGTGCCAGTAGTATTTCCGGAGGGCTGGCGGTTCTTGGGGAGAATCAGCCCCAGCATTTT. This chain links TRBV19 with TRBJ1-5; D unclear. V lost 3 bases and J lost 4, with 28 bases in between. Germline lookup yields CDR1 LNHDA and CDR2 SQIVND (reference sequence). The length of the CDR3 is 20 residues.

This rearrangement joins TRBV7-3 to TRBJ2-1, with 8 bases that match TRBD1. CDR1 is SGHTA, CDR2 FQGTGA, per germline. The CDR3 is 13 amino acids. The V and J ends lost 5 bases and 6 bases, in that order; junction bases with no gene match: 3. CDR3 in amino acids: CASSTTGGNEQFF. For the CDR3, the DNA is TGTGCCAGCAGCACCACAGGGGGCAATGAGCAGTTCTTC.

The V and J genes are TRBV6-5 and TRBJ1-5; 7 positions match TRBD1. Looked up from germline, CDR1 is MNHEY and CDR2 is SVGAGI. The CDR3 is made up of 13 amino acids. V lost 6 bases and J lost 7; bases outside the gene matches: 6. CDR3 protein: CASRQGMRQPQHF. The DNA of the CDR3 is TGTGCCAGCAGACAGGGGATGAGACAGCCCCAGCATTTT.

The chain is built from TRBV3-1 (or the pseudogene TRBV3-2) and TRBJ2-5; possible D gene TRBD1, 6 bases. The V end lost 2 bases, the J end lost 4 bases, and 23 bases lay between the germline ends. Germline lookup yields CDR1 LGHDT and CDR2 YNNKEL (reference sequence). The CDR3 is 18 amino acids. The CDR3 DNA follows: TGTGCCAGCAGCCAAATAACTAGGGGGAATAGTTACGTAGAGACCCAGTACTTC. It yields the protein CASSQITRGNSYVETQYF.

The V gene is TRBV5-5, the J gene TRBJ2-7, with 11 bases aligning to TRBD1. V shed 5 bases and J 3 bases; nucleotides not matched to a gene: 7. The CDR3 loop spans 15 amino acids. CDR1 is SGHKS and CDR2 is YYEKEE in the germline V gene (reference sequence). The CDR3 DNA sequence: TGTGCCAGCAGTTTGACCGGGACAGGGGGCTACGAGCAGTACTTC. This sequence encodes CASSLTGTGGYEQYF. Full variable domain (remainder filled in from reference TRBV5-5 and TRBJ2-7): DAGVTQSPTHLIKTRGQQVTLRCSPISGHKSVSWYQQVLGQGPQFIFQYYEKEERGRGNFPDRFSARQFPNYSSELNVNALLLGDSALYLCASSLTGTGGYEQYFGPGTRLTVT.

J is TRBJ1-4 and V is TRBV6-5, with unresolved D. Germline V gives CDR1 MNHEY, CDR2 SVGAGI. CDR3 size: 16 residues. Trimming took off 2 bases at V and 5 bases at J, with 15 bases between the two ends. The CDR3 DNA reads TGTGCCAGCAGTTACGGGTCTCTAGGTACAAATGAAAAACTGTTTTTT. Amino acid sequence: CASSYGSLGTNEKLFF.

This clone was counted a single time. This chain connects TRBV6-6 to TRBJ1-2; D is ambiguous. The V end was cut by 0 bases, the J end by 3 bases, with 11 bases between. The germline V gene has CDR1 MNHNY and CDR2 SVGAGI (reference sequence). The CDR3 is 15 amino acids. This CDR3 is CASSYSFQSDYGYTF. As DNA, the CDR3 is TGTGCCAGCAGTTACTCGTTCCAGAGCGACTATGGCTACACCTTC.

V gene TRBV11-1 combines with J gene TRBJ1-1; weak D call: TRBD1 (5 bases). Germline-derived CDR1 and CDR2 are SGHAT and FQDESV (reference sequence). The CDR3 spans 14 residues. V shed 5 bases and J shed 5 bases, with 15 bases lying between them. CDR3 sequence (DNA): TGTGCCAGCAGCCCGAGACCCAGGGTTACTGAAGCTTTCTTT. Translating gives CASSPRPRVTEAFF.

The genes are TRBV2 and TRBJ1-2; TRBD1 is a possible D gene (5 bases). The CDR3 contains 11 residues. The V end was cut by 5 bases, the J end by 5 bases, with 6 bases between. Per germline, CDR1 SNHLY and CDR2 FYNNEI. Here the CDR3 reads CASSPGYGYTF. The CDR3 bases are TGTGCCAGCAGTCCAGGGTATGGCTACACCTTC.

The chain carries TRBV12-3 or TRBV12-4 and TRBJ1-2; 7 bases agree with TRBD1. Trimming removed 5 bases from V and 6 bases from J; junction bases left unmatched: 3. The CDR3 extends over 12 amino acids. The CDR3, as DNA: TGTGCCAGCAGTGCCACAGGGGATGGCTACACCTTC. It specifies CASSATGDGYTF.

The rearrangement joins TRBV27 to TRBJ1-6; D might be TRBD1 (6 bases). The germline gives CDR1 MNHEY, CDR2 SMNVEV (reference sequence). This CDR3 region has 17 residues. V gave up 7 bases and J gave up 0 bases, with 16 bases separating them. As DNA, the CDR3 is TGTGCCAGCAAGATTAGGGACATCGACTCCTATAATTCACCCCTCCACTTT. Translated, it gives CASKIRDIDSYNSPLHF.

About this clone: This sample also contains other DNA sequences that code for the same CDR3. The gene calls are TRBV29-1 and TRBJ2-7; 7 bases are shared with TRBD1. J was trimmed by 0 bases and V by 6 bases; bases with no gene match: 5. Looked up from germline, CDR1 is SQVTM and CDR2 is ANQGSEA. This CDR3 comprises 13 residues. The CDR3 spells CSVVTGSSYEQYF. CDR3 nucleotides: TGCAGCGTGGTGACAGGGAGCTCCTACGAGCAGTACTTC.

This chain joins TRBV10-3 and TRBJ1-1; TRBD1 might be the D (6 bases). The CDR3 spans 13 residues. V shed 10 bases and J shed 3 bases, with 15 bases lying between them. The germline CDR1 and CDR2 sequences are ENHRY and SYGVKD. Here the CDR3 reads CATNRDLDTEAFF. The CDR3 DNA sequence: TGTGCCACAAACAGGGATTTGGACACTGAAGCTTTCTTT.

This clone was recorded only once. The chain links TRBV5-1 to TRBJ2-7; 12 nucleotides align to TRBD2. The CDR3 runs to 15 residues. Germline V lookup: CDR1 SGHRS, CDR2 YFSETQ. The ends lost 4 bases at V and 1 base at J; junction bases unmatched: 3. The CDR3, as DNA: TGCGCCAGCAGCGCACTAGCGGGGGGTTCCTACGAGCAGTACTTC. Protein product: CASSALAGGSYEQYF. The full variable domain, completed using reference TRBV5-1 and TRBJ2-7, is KAGVTQTPRYLIKTRGQQVTLSCSPISGHRSVSWYQQTPGQGLQFLFEYFSETQRNKGNFPGRFSGRQFSNSRSEMNVSTLELGDSALYLCASSALAGGSYEQYFGPGTRLTVT.

This clone showed up just a few times. The chain recombines TRBV14 with TRBJ1-2; the D is unclear. Trimming removed 1 base from V and 4 bases from J, with 4 bases in between. The CDR3 contains 12 residues. The germline V gene encodes CDR1 SGHDN and CDR2 FVKESK. Written as DNA, the CDR3 is TGTGCCAGCAGCCAAGGGCCCTATGGCTACACCTTC. It encodes CASSQGPYGYTF.

The chain couples TRBV27 to TRBJ1-5; 9 positions match TRBD1. The CDR3 length is 15 residues. CDR1 is MNHEY, CDR2 SMNVEV, per germline (reference sequence). V lost 6 bases and J lost 6; bases outside the gene matches: 9. The CDR3: CASRITGGPSQPQHF. The CDR3 DNA sequence: TGTGCCAGCAGAATAACAGGGGGCCCCTCTCAGCCCCAGCATTTT.

This clone turned up a few times. V gene TRBV29-1 combines with J gene TRBJ1-2; TRBD1 matches at 8 bases. CDR1 SQVTM and CDR2 ANQGSEA come from the germline V gene. The CDR3 consists of 13 residues. V lost 3 bases and J lost 6; bases outside the gene matches: 6. For the CDR3, the DNA is TGCAGCGTTGAGGGGTCAGGGGGCAATGGCTACACCTTC. It is translated as CSVEGSGGNGYTF. Variable domain in full (rest from reference TRBV29-1 and TRBJ1-2): SAVISQKPSRDICQRGTSLTIQCQVDSQVTMMFWYRQQPGQSLTLIATANQGSEATYESGFVIDKFPISRPNLTFSTLTVSNMSPEDSSIYLCSVEGSGGNGYTFGSGTRLTVV.

This clone appeared a single time. The CDR3 loop is CASFEARVGDSPLHF. CDR3 in DNA: TGTGCCAGCTTTGAAGCCAGGGTGGGCGATTCACCCCTCCACTTT. The chain employs TRBV6-1 and TRBJ1-6; D possibly corresponds to TRBD1 (5 bases). Between the trimmed V and J ends, which lost 8 bases and 8 bases, there was a span of 19 bases. From germline, CDR1 is MNHNS and CDR2 SASEGT. This CDR3 comprises 15 residues.

The V gene is TRBV9, the J gene TRBJ1-1; D gene ambiguous. Germline V gene data show CDR1 as SGDLS and CDR2 as YYNGEE. CDR3 length equals 13 residues. The V end lost 5 bases, the J end lost 12 bases, and 20 bases lay between the germline ends. This chain's CDR3 is CASSPRTGWVTFF. The DNA of the CDR3 is TGTGCCAGCAGTCCCAGGACTGGGTGGGTAACTTTCTTT.

The chain has TRBV9 and TRBJ1-1; no reliable D call. The germline CDR1 and CDR2 sequences are SGDLS and YYNGEE. Trimming removed 4 bases from V and 3 bases from J, with 13 bases in between. The CDR3 covers 14 residues. This chain's CDR3 is CASSPAGGYTEAFF. In nucleotides, the CDR3 is TGTGCCAGCAGCCCCGCCGGAGGGTACACTGAAGCTTTCTTT.

This clone was picked up one time. CDR3 loop: CASSEQGIGELFF. The DNA of the CDR3 is TGTGCCAGCAGCGAACAGGGGATAGGGGAGCTGTTTTTT. This chain connects TRBV7-2 to TRBJ2-2; 7 bases line up with TRBD1. CDR3 length equals 13 residues. Germline V gene data show CDR1 as SGHTA and CDR2 as FQGNSA. The V and J ends lost 5 bases and 8 bases, in that order; junction bases with no gene match: 5.

In DNA, the CDR3 is TGCGCCAGCAGCCCCCATTGGCGGACTATGAACACCGGGGAGCTGTTTTTT. This encodes CASSPHWRTMNTGELFF. The genes are TRBV5-1 and TRBJ2-2; D might be TRBD2 (6 bases). The CDR3 has 17 amino acids. Trimming cost V 4 bases and J 1 base, with 17 bases left between them. In germline, CDR1 is SGHRS, CDR2 YFSETQ.

V usage is TRBV2 and J usage is TRBJ2-2; TRBD1 matches 9 bases. The CDR3 totals 15 residues. CDR1 and CDR2 (germline): SNHLY, FYNNEI. The J segment lost 6 bases and the V segment lost 6 bases, leaving 8 bases of the junction unmatched. CDR3 nucleotides: TGTGCCAGCAGCGGTCGGACAGGGGAGGCCGGGGAGCTGTTTTTT. Translating gives CASSGRTGEAGELFF.

This sequence joins TRBV19 and TRBJ2-7, with TRBD1 identical over 8 bases. V shed 5 bases, J shed 9 bases, and the junction held 12 bases outside the gene matches. The CDR3 has 14 amino acids. Germline-derived CDR1 and CDR2 are LNHDA and SQIVND (reference sequence). The CDR3 loop reads CASSGIDRGFAQYF. The DNA for the CDR3 is TGTGCCAGTAGTGGAATCGACAGGGGATTTGCGCAGTACTTC.

The chain is built from TRBV19 and TRBJ1-2; 8 bases fit TRBD1. Germline V gives CDR1 LNHDA, CDR2 SQIVND (reference sequence). V trimming: 1 base; J trimming: 4 bases; junction bases outside the gene matches: 5. This CDR3 has 15 residues. CDR3: CASSIASTGGYGYTF. Here the CDR3 DNA reads TGTGCCAGTAGTATAGCCTCCACAGGGGGCTATGGCTACACCTTC.